This entry features one T cell receptor beta chain sequence. Its antigen is unidentified. V gave up 6 bases and J gave up 2 bases; unmatched junction bases: 6. Germline CDR1 reads SNHLY; CDR2 reads FYNNEI. The CDR3 runs to 14 residues. The data are from a study of cytomegalovirus exposure and HLA in healthy donors. Study as a whole: About 85 million unique TCRs from HLA-typed donors were held in an early release of data. General study findings and limits: The listing of some 170 TCR beta chains classed them as cytomegalovirus-associated. One cluster of highly shared sequence variants probably arose as a sequencing artifact.

Each donor was nominally healthy when sampled (though unrecorded immune exposures were likely). 60 Vbeta and 13 Jbeta primers were used in PCR. The method was immunoSEQ multiplex PCR; TCRdb's version includes in-frame clones alone and lacks a portion of them. The sample carries more than 100,000 clones, approximately 66% recorded once. This sequence was found in a woman in her forties in good health and CMV-seropositive. This rearrangement joins TRBV2 to TRBJ2-7, with 8 bases lining up with TRBD1. The sample taken for sequencing was PBMCs. In DNA form, the CDR3 reads TGTGCCAGCAGAAGACAGGGGATGACCTACGAGCAGTACTTC. Amino acids: CASRRQGMTYEQYF.